This TCR beta chain was captured in a study of identical twins. This CDR3 spans 17 amino acids. V dropped 6 bases and J dropped 0 bases, with 21 bases sitting between them. Germline CDR1 is DFQATT and CDR2 is SNEGSKA (reference sequence). This clonotype was seen only a few times. TCRdb called the 5' RACE reads again in MiXCR, with one record for every CDR3 protein. The sample shows 700,000 or so distinct CDR3 sequences, about 20% of them seen only once. This sample was shared with a second study, whose subject was T cells expressing NK-cell markers. That publication notes: Sorting was limited to alpha-beta TCR-expressing T cells with an anti-gamma-delta TCR antibody in several experiments.

Sequencing input: PBMCs. This chain connects TRBV20-1 to TRBJ2-1; tentatively, D is TRBD1 (5 bases). The receptor comes from a woman aged 18-29 years in good health. The CDR3 reads CSAEKGVGFASYNEQFF. As DNA, the CDR3 is TGCAGTGCCGAGAAAGGGGTCGGGTTCGCCTCCTACAATGAGCAGTTCTTC.